Sequencing of this TCR beta chain was carried out in a study of blood T cell repertoires in COVID-19. Trimming shortened V by 5 bases and J by 2 bases, and 16 bases separated the two germline ends. The CDR3 is made up of 17 amino acids. The germline V gene has CDR1 KGHSH and CDR2 LQKENI. Assay: immunoSEQ multiplex PCR; the TCRdb copy retains only in-frame clones and omits some. The sample lists about 28,000 clones; roughly nine tenths were seen once. J is TRBJ2-6 and V is TRBV18, with a weak D call TRBD2 (5 bases). Sequences were obtained from peripheral blood. This TCR derives from a human donor with acute or convalescent COVID-19. The donor label of this sample is uncertain. The CDR3 bases are TGTGCCAGCTCAGGGAGAACCCAACCGGCTGGGGCCAACGTCCTGACTTTC. Translating gives CASSGRTQPAGANVLTF.